Presented here are 32 T cell receptor beta chains from one specimen sequenced in a study of T cells in Graves' hyperthyroidism and ophthalmopathy. Regions amplified from RNA transcripts were the TCR beta CDR3 regions. TCR CDR3 underwent first-round RT-PCR with the HTBI primer set. TCRdb reprocessed the multiplex PCR reads via MiXCR and lists one record per CDR3 protein. Here the sample spans roughly 300,000 distinct CDR3 sequences, over 15% being singletons. The sequenced sample was blood. These receptors were obtained from a woman in her forties or fifties with Graves' hyperthyroidism.

In this sample, this clonotype turned up many times. The J gene is TRBJ2-3, the V gene TRBV18; D not certain. With 6 bases removed from V and 6 bases from J, the gap between germline ends came to 13 bases. Germline-derived CDR1 and CDR2 are KGHSH and LQKENI. CDR3 size: 13 residues. In DNA, the CDR3 is TGTGCCAGCTCCCCCGCCCAACGGGATACGCAGTATTTT. Its translation: CASSPAQRDTQYF. The full variable domain, completed using reference TRBV18 and TRBJ2-3, is NAGVMQNPRHLVRRRGQEARLRCSPMKGHSHVYWYRQLPEEGLKFMVYLQKENIIDESGMPKERFSAEFPKEGPSILRIQQVVRGDSAAYFCASSPAQRDTQYFGPGTRLTVL.

This clonotype came up many times. CDR3 coding DNA: TGTGCCAGCAGTATCTCCGTGAACTACGAGCAGTACTTC. Its translation: CASSISVNYEQYF. The rearrangement uses TRBV2 and TRBJ2-7; D ambiguous. This CDR3 contains 13 residues. The V gene lost 5 bases and the J gene lost 3 bases, with 11 bases spanning the gap. CDR1 is SNHLY and CDR2 is FYNNEI in the germline V gene.

This clonotype came up many times. This rearrangement joins TRBV2 to TRBJ2-2, with 7 bases fitting TRBD2. The CDR3 has 12 amino acids. V lost 9 bases and J lost 7; bases outside the gene matches: 5. Germline assignment: CDR1 SNHLY and CDR2 FYNNEI. The CDR3 coding sequence is TGTGCCAGTACCGGCGGGGGCGGGGAGCTGTTTTTT. Translated, it gives CASTGGGGELFF.

CDR3 sequence: CASTLLSQGTYGYTF. The CDR3 bases are TGTGCCAGCACCCTCCTCAGCCAGGGAACTTATGGCTACACCTTC. The rearrangement joins TRBV6-2 or TRBV6-3 to TRBJ1-2; D perhaps matches TRBD1 (5 bases). Germline CDR1 MNHEY, CDR2 SVGEGT. Trimming shortened V by 7 bases and J by 5 bases, and 20 bases separated the two germline ends. The CDR3 runs 15 residues.

The chain joins TRBV3-1 to TRBJ2-6; 7 bases are a match to TRBD2. Germline CDR1 and CDR2: LGHDT and YNNKEL (reference sequence). V shed 0 bases, J shed 0 bases, and the junction held 8 bases outside the gene matches. The CDR3 sequence is 19 residues long. The CDR3: CASSQDSGLVFSGANVLTF. Written as DNA, the CDR3 is TGTGCCAGCAGCCAAGATTCTGGACTAGTTTTCTCTGGGGCCAACGTCCTGACTTTC.

In nucleotides, the CDR3 is TGTGCCAGCAGCTACGGGGCAGCTTACGAGCAGTACTTC. This translates into CASSYGAAYEQYF. The rearrangement uses TRBV5-4 and TRBJ2-7; D may match TRBD1 or TRBD2 (5 bases each). This CDR3 has 13 amino acids. Germline V gene lookup returns CDR1 SGHNT and CDR2 YYREEE (reference sequence). Trimming cost V 3 bases and J 4 bases, with 11 bases left between them.

There are a few counts of this clonotype. V and J are TRBV19 and TRBJ2-1; TRBD1 matches 11 bases. V lost 5 bases, J lost 7 bases, and 7 bases stayed unmatched. This CDR3 is 15 amino acids long. Germline CDR1 reads LNHDA; CDR2 reads SQIVND (reference sequence). The CDR3, as DNA: TGTGCCAGTAGTCTAGGACAGGGGGCGCAGAATGAGCAGTTCTTC. Translating it yields CASSLGQGAQNEQFF.

This clonotype was seen at least ten times. The genes are TRBV27 and TRBJ2-5, with TRBD1 matching 7 bases. CDR1 is MNHEY and CDR2 is SMNVEV in the germline V gene (reference sequence). This CDR3 region has 14 residues. V lost 6 bases and J lost 1; bases outside the gene matches: 5. This CDR3 reads CASSLNRGQETQYF. CDR3 coding DNA: TGTGCCAGCAGCCTCAACAGGGGCCAAGAGACCCAGTACTTC.

The V call is TRBV20-1, the J call TRBJ2-7, with TRBD2 matching over 7 bases. V lost 6 bases and J lost 3; bases outside the gene matches: 17. The CDR3 is made up of 16 amino acids. Germline V gives CDR1 DFQATT, CDR2 SNEGSKA (reference sequence). In DNA, the CDR3 is TGCAGTGCCCAGGGAGGGTCGGGGGGATTGGGCTACGAGCAGTACTTC. This codes for CSAQGGSGGLGYEQYF.

This clonotype occurred many times. The chain is built from TRBV20-1 and TRBJ2-1; D unresolved. There are 11 residues in the CDR3. V was pared by 3 bases and J by 10 bases, with 10 bases between. Germline V gene data show CDR1 as DFQATT and CDR2 as SNEGSKA (reference sequence). CDR3 loop: CSASRGFEQFF. CDR3 sequence (DNA): TGCAGTGCTAGTCGAGGCTTCGAGCAGTTCTTC.

This sequence joins TRBV24-1 and TRBJ2-7, with 13 bases aligning to TRBD2. This CDR3 contains 17 residues. The V and J ends lost 9 bases and 1 base, in that order; junction bases with no gene match: 11. From germline, CDR1 is KGHDR and CDR2 SFDVKD. The CDR3 loop reads CATPGWTSGGGSYEQYV. Written as DNA, the CDR3 is TGTGCCACCCCTGGCTGGACTAGCGGGGGAGGGTCCTACGAGCAGTACGTC.

This clonotype was seen ten or more times. This rearrangement joins TRBV20-1 to TRBJ2-3; D may match TRBD1 or TRBD2 (6 bases each). Germline V gene sequence: CDR1 DFQATT, CDR2 SNEGSKA (reference sequence). V dropped 6 bases and J dropped 3 bases, with 19 bases sitting between them. This CDR3 region has 15 residues. The CDR3 loop reads CSATSWGAATDTQYF. In DNA, the CDR3 is TGCAGTGCCACGAGCTGGGGGGCTGCGACAGATACGCAGTATTTT.

This clonotype was counted a few times. J is TRBJ1-1 and V is TRBV12-3 or TRBV12-4, with a possible D match to TRBD1 (6 bases). V was cut by 6 bases and J by 1 base, with 15 bases left in between. The CDR3 spans 15 residues. The CDR3 here is CASREGHPWNTEAFF. The CDR3 nucleotides are TGTGCCAGCAGGGAGGGACACCCATGGAACACTGAAGCTTTCTTT.

This clonotype showed up many times. The chain uses TRBV7-2 and TRBJ2-1; 8 nucleotides agree with TRBD1. J lost 8 bases, V lost 5 bases, and 11 bases had no gene match. Looked up from germline, CDR1 is SGHTA and CDR2 is FQGNSA. CDR3 length: 15 amino acids. As DNA, the CDR3 is TGTGCCAGCAGCGGAGGACAGGGAAGTTTCTATGAGCAGTTCTTC. This codes for CASSGGQGSFYEQFF.

A few counts support this clonotype. An end of the junction does not agree with germline; a read error may underlie this. V and J are TRBV11-2 and TRBJ2-4; the D gene is possibly TRBD1 (6 bases). CDR1 SGHAT and CDR2 FQNNGV come from the germline V gene. This CDR3 has 15 residues. The CDR3 bases are TGCGCCAGCAGCCACGGACAGCTAGCCAGAAACATTCAGTACTTC. It specifies CASSHGQLARNIQYF.

This clonotype was counted only a few times. The V and J genes are TRBV6-1 and TRBJ1-4, with D unresolved. This CDR3 is 13 amino acids long. Germline CDR1 MNHNS, CDR2 SASEGT. Trimming removed 5 bases at V and 7 bases at J, with 11 bases between. The CDR3 loop reads CASSLRTSEKLFF. The CDR3 bases are TGTGCCAGCAGTCTTCGGACCTCTGAAAAACTGTTTTTT.

The sample holds many counts of this clonotype. The gene calls are TRBV28 and TRBJ2-7; 13 bases align to TRBD2. The junction had 4 bases not matched to a gene; V was cut back by 4 bases and J by 1 base. Germline V gene lookup returns CDR1 MDHEN and CDR2 SYDVKM. The CDR3 extends over 16 amino acids. CDR3 protein: CASSSRTSGRSYEQYF. In DNA form, the CDR3 reads TGTGCCAGCAGTTCCCGGACTAGCGGGAGATCCTACGAGCAGTACTTC.

The chain carries TRBV7-9 and TRBJ2-1, with unresolved D. Germline V CDR1 and CDR2: SEHNR, FQNEAQ (reference sequence). V lost 3 bases and J 3 bases, leaving 12 bases between the germline ends. The CDR3 is made up of 15 amino acids. The CDR3 DNA follows: TGTGCCAGCAGCTTGGAAGGAAAGGTCTACAATGAGCAGTTCTTC. As protein: CASSLEGKVYNEQFF.

In its sample, this clonotype was seen a few times. The rearrangement joins TRBV7-2 to TRBJ2-3, with D perhaps TRBD2 (5 bases). This CDR3 comprises 15 residues. CDR1 and CDR2 (germline): SGHTA, FQGNSA. Between the trimmed V and J ends, which lost 2 bases and 2 bases, there was a span of 11 bases. The CDR3 is CASSLSGLFTDTQYF. CDR3 bases: TGTGCCAGCAGCTTATCAGGACTGTTCACAGATACGCAGTATTTT.

This clonotype has ten or more counts. This chain uses TRBV20-1 with TRBJ2-7, with 8 bases lining up with TRBD2. The CDR3 has 13 amino acids. The germline CDR1 and CDR2 sequences are DFQATT and SNEGSKA (reference sequence). Trimming took 7 bases from V and 6 from J; bases not matched to a gene: 11. The CDR3 here is CSGHPGLVAEQYF. In nucleotides, the CDR3 is TGCAGTGGCCACCCGGGACTAGTAGCCGAGCAGTACTTC.

The chain joins TRBV29-1 to TRBJ1-1, with unresolved D. The V gene lost 5 bases and the J gene lost 1 base, with 17 bases spanning the gap. This CDR3 has 15 amino acids. Germline V gene lookup returns CDR1 SQVTM and CDR2 ANQGSEA. The CDR3 DNA reads TGCAGCGTTCGAATCTCGGAGGTTAGGAACACTGAAGCTTTCTTT. Amino acids: CSVRISEVRNTEAFF. Drawing the rest from reference TRBV29-1 and TRBJ1-1, the complete variable domain is SAVISQKPSRDICQRGTSLTIQCQVDSQVTMMFWYRQQPGQSLTLIATANQGSEATYESGFVIDKFPISRPNLTFSTLTVSNMSPEDSSIYLCSVRISEVRNTEAFFGQGTRLTVV.

The V call is TRBV10-1, the J call TRBJ2-2; D gene uncertain. The germline V gene encodes CDR1 WNHNN and CDR2 SYGVQD (reference sequence). V was cut by 4 bases and J by 6 bases, with 9 bases left in between. The CDR3 is 13 residues long. The CDR3 sequence is CASSASISGELFF. The CDR3 DNA sequence: TGCGCCAGCAGTGCTTCTATATCCGGGGAGCTGTTTTTT.

This chain joins TRBV25-1 and TRBJ1-2, with D tentatively TRBD1 (5 bases). CDR1 and CDR2 (germline): MGHDK, SYGVNS. Between the trimmed V and J ends, which lost 3 bases and 4 bases, there was a span of 12 bases. This CDR3 has 14 residues. CDR3 nucleotides: TGTGCCAGCAGTGAGACCATTCAGGGCTATGGCTACACCTTC. Residues: CASSETIQGYGYTF.

The table lists this clonotype with a few counts. The chain couples TRBV7-3 to TRBJ2-5, with 10 bases identical to TRBD2. The CDR3 has 16 amino acids. Trimming at V came to 3 bases and at J to 4 bases, leaving 8 bases not matched to a gene. Germline loops: CDR1 SGHTA, CDR2 FQGTGA. CDR3 coding DNA: TGTGCCAGCAGCTTTGGAACTAGCGGGGCGCGAGAGACCCAGTACTTC. Translated: CASSFGTSGARETQYF.

In this sample, this clonotype turned up many times. V gene TRBV12-3 or TRBV12-4 combines with J gene TRBJ1-2, with D unclear. Trimming left V 7 bases short and J 4 bases short, with 16 bases between. This CDR3 is 14 amino acids long. The DNA of the CDR3 is TGTGCCAGCACTCTTCAGGACCTTGGCTATGGCTACACCTTC. It codes for CASTLQDLGYGYTF.

The gene calls are TRBV10-3 and TRBJ2-3; D perhaps matches TRBD1 (5 bases). CDR1 and CDR2 (germline): ENHRY, SYGVKD. Trimming pared 0 bases from V and 0 bases from J, leaving 13 bases between. This CDR3 has 17 amino acids. The CDR3 here is CAISESTGHTSTDTQYF. The CDR3 DNA is TGTGCCATCAGTGAGTCCACCGGACACACTAGCACAGATACGCAGTATTTT.

The chain carries TRBV20-1 and TRBJ2-4; a possible D gene is TRBD1 (5 bases). V dropped 1 base and J dropped 9 bases, with 16 bases sitting between them. Germline-derived CDR1 and CDR2 are DFQATT and SNEGSKA (reference sequence). The CDR3 has 14 residues. The CDR3: CSARADSGDGIQYF. Written as DNA, the CDR3 is TGCAGTGCTAGAGCCGACAGTGGAGACGGCATTCAGTACTTC.

As for this clonotype: A junction end diverges from the germline sequence, so it may reflect a read error. The chain couples TRBV6-2 or TRBV6-3 to TRBJ2-3; possible D gene TRBD2, 7 bases. This CDR3 spans 13 amino acids. Germline V gene data show CDR1 as MNHEY and CDR2 as SVGEGT. The CDR3: CATKGGSTDTRYF. The CDR3 DNA is TGTGCCACTAAGGGGGGGAGCACAGATACGCGGTATTTT.

This clonotype was seen a handful of times. This sequence joins TRBV20-1 and TRBJ1-6, with D unresolved. Germline V gene data show CDR1 as DFQATT and CDR2 as SNEGSKA (reference sequence). Trimming took off 5 bases at V and 8 bases at J, with 10 bases between the two ends. CDR3 length: 12 amino acids. The CDR3 here is CSAGDWDSPLHF. The CDR3 region has the DNA TGCAGTGCTGGCGATTGGGATTCACCCCTCCACTTT.

This clonotype was seen many times. The chain links TRBV11-2 to TRBJ2-6; the D is unclear. This CDR3 comprises 16 residues. V was pared by 5 bases and J by 0 bases, with 11 bases between. CDR1 SGHAT and CDR2 FQNNGV come from the germline V gene. CDR3 residues: CASSQHGSSGANVLTF. CDR3 bases: TGTGCCAGCAGCCAACACGGATCCTCTGGGGCCAACGTCCTGACTTTC.

This clonotype was detected many times. The chain links TRBV20-1 to TRBJ2-5, with 8 nucleotides matching TRBD2. The germline V gene has CDR1 DFQATT and CDR2 SNEGSKA (reference sequence). V lost 3 bases and J lost 2; bases outside the gene matches: 5. This CDR3 has 14 residues. CDR3 sequence: CSASFGGGQETQYF. The DNA of the CDR3 is TGCAGTGCTAGCTTTGGCGGGGGGCAAGAGACCCAGTACTTC.

The rearrangement links TRBV27 to TRBJ2-1; D may be TRBD2 (6 bases). Germline V gene sequence: CDR1 MNHEY, CDR2 SMNVEV (reference sequence). V was pared by 0 bases and J by 7 bases, with 16 bases between. This CDR3 is 16 amino acids long. As DNA, the CDR3 is TGTGCCAGCAGTTTATCCCCCTCGACTAGTCGGAATGAGCAGTTCTTC. Translated, it gives CASSLSPSTSRNEQFF.